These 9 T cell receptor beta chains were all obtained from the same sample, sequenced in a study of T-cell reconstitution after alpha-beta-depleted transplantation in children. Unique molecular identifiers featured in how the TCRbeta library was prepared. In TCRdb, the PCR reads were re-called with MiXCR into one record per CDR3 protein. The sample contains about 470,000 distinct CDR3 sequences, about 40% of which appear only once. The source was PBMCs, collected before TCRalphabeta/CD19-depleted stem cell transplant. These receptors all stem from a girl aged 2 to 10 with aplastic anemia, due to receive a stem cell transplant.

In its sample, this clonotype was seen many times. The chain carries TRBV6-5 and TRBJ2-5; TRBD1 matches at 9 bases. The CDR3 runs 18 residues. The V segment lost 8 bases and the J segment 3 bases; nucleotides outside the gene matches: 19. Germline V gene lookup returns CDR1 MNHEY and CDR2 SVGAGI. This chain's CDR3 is CASSPTGGSALFKETQYF. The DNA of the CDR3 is TGTGCCAGCTCTCCTACAGGGGGCTCCGCTTTATTCAAAGAGACCCAGTACTTC.

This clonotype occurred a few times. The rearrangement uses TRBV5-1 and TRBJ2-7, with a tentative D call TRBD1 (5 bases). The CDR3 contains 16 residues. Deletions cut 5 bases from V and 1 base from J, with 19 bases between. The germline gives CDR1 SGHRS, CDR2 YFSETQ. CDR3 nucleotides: TGCGCCAGCAGTTTTGACGGACAACCTTCTTCCTACGAGCAGTACTTC. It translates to CASSFDGQPSSYEQYF.

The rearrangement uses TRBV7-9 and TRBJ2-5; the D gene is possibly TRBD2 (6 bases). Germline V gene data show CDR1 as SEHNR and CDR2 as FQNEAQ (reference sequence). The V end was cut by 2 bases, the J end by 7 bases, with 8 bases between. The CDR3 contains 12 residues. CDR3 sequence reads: CASSLSGVTQYF. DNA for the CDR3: TGTGCCAGCAGCTTATCGGGAGTGACCCAGTACTTC. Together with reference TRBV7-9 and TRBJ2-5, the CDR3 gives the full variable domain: DTGVSQNPRHKITKRGQNVTFRCDPISEHNRLYWYRQTLGQGPEFLTYFQNEAQLEKSRLLSDRFSAERPKGSFSTLEIQRTEQGDSAMYLCASSLSGVTQYFGPGTRLLVL.

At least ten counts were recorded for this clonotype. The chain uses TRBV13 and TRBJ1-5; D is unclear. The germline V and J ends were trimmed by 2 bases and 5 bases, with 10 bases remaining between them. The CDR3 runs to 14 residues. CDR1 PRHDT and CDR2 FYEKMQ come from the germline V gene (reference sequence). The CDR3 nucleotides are TGTGCCAGCAGCTTAATCAGAAGGGATCAGCCCCAGCATTTT. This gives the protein CASSLIRRDQPQHF.

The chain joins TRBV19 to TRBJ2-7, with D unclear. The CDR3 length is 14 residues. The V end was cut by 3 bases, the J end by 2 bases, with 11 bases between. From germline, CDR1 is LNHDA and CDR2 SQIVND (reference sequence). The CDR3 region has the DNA TGTGCCAGTAGTATCGACTTTCGGGCCTACGAGCAGTACTTC. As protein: CASSIDFRAYEQYF.

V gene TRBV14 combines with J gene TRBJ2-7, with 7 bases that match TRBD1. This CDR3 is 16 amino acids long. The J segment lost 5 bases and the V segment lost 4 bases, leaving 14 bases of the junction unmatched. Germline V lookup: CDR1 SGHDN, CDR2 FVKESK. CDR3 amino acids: CASSPDRAERNNEQYF. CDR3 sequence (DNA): TGTGCCAGCAGCCCCGACAGGGCCGAACGGAACAACGAGCAGTACTTC.

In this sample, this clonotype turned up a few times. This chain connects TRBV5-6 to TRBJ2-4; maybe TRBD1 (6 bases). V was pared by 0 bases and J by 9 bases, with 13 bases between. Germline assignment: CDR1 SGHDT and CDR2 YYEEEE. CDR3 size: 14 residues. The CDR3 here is CASSLESGRGIQYF. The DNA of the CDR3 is TGTGCCAGCAGCTTGGAGTCTGGCAGGGGCATTCAGTACTTC.

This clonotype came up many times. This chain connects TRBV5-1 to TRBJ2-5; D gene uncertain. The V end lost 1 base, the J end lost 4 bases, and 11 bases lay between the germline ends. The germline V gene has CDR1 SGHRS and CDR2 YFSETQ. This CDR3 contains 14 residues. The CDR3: CASSLNHQRETQYF. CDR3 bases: TGCGCCAGCAGCTTGAACCACCAGCGAGAGACCCAGTACTTC.

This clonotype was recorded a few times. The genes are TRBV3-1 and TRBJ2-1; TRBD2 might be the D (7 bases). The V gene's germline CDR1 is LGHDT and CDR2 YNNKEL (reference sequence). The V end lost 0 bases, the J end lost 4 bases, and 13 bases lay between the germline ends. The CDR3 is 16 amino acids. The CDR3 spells CASSQERGGGYNEQFF. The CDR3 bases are TGTGCCAGCAGCCAAGAACGGGGAGGGGGGTACAATGAGCAGTTCTTC.